This T cell receptor beta chain was retrieved from a study of OX40 agonist ivuxolimab in advanced cancers. Study context: Partial responses occurred in Three dose-escalation patients, one with hepatocellular carcinoma and two with cutaneous melanoma.

The table came from immunoSEQ multiplex PCR; TCRdb's copy has only in-frame clones and leaves some out. The sample includes just over 20,000 clones, 65% to 80% seen only once; the top ten take 7.5% to 10%. Autoimmune disease history or systemic immunosuppression excluded patients. Between the trimmed V and J ends, which lost 10 bases and 6 bases, there was a span of 20 bases. Germline values: CDR1 SGHNT, CDR2 YYREEE (reference sequence). CDR3 length: 14 residues. The sample here was CD4+ or CD8+ T cells sorted from blood, taken in a trial of the OX40 agonist ivuxolimab. The receptor was derived from an adult with an advanced solid tumor such as melanoma, head and neck, liver or kidney cancer. J is TRBJ1-5 and V is TRBV5-4; D perhaps matches TRBD1 (6 bases). The CDR3 reads CAPLPGQWVQPQHF. CDR3 bases: TGTGCCCCATTACCAGGACAGTGGGTTCAGCCCCAGCATTTT.